The clone carrying this T cell receptor beta chain was seen only a few times. This table comes from immunoSEQ multiplex PCR, and its TCRdb copy is limited to in-frame clones, with some not included. This table has some 10,000 clones, approximately 60% appearing once. The data stem from a study of radiation and T cells in renal cell carcinoma. V was pared by 2 bases and J by 0 bases, with 15 bases between. Germline CDR1 reads SGHVS; CDR2 reads FNYEAQ. CDR3 size: 17 residues. Treatment indicated: treatment-naive control, cytoreductive nephrectomy. Material: tumor tissue, obtained from a patient whose treatment was nephrectomy without radiotherapy. V and J are TRBV7-6 and TRBJ2-3; possible D gene TRBD2, 6 bases. The sequence was collected from a man in his fifties or sixties with renal cell carcinoma. The CDR3: CASSLRNGRSSTDTQYF. In DNA, the CDR3 is TGTGCCAGCAGCTTACGGAACGGGAGATCTAGCACAGATACGCAGTATTTT.